One sample yielded the 14 T cell receptor beta chains listed below, sequenced in a study of blood T cell repertoires in COVID-19. Method: immunoSEQ multiplex PCR; TCRdb's copy keeps in-frame clones and lacks some. Of about 250,000 clones listed, 70% to 90% are singletons. The sequenced material came from peripheral blood. Receptors were obtained from a man aged 18 to 29 with active or convalescent COVID-19.

This clone was seen only a few times. This chain links TRBV18 with TRBJ2-2, with 8 bases that match TRBD2. V gave up 8 bases and J gave up 5 bases; unmatched junction bases: 10. There are 15 residues in the CDR3. CDR1 KGHSH and CDR2 LQKENI come from the germline V gene. CDR3: CASPPGGAITGELFF. The CDR3, as DNA: TGTGCCAGCCCCCCGGGAGGGGCGATTACCGGGGAGCTGTTTTTT.

The rearrangement joins TRBV19 to TRBJ1-2; D gene uncertain. Per germline, CDR1 LNHDA and CDR2 SQIVND (reference sequence). The ends were cut back, 7 bases at V and 7 bases at J, with 22 bases in the middle. This CDR3 spans 15 amino acids. CDR3 loop: CASTPAGRTRGGYTF. CDR3 nucleotide sequence: TGTGCCAGTACCCCGGCGGGCAGGACCCGAGGTGGCTACACCTTC.

This rearrangement joins TRBV5-4 to TRBJ2-5; unclear D gene. CDR3 length: 13 residues. V shed 4 bases and J shed 4 bases, with 11 bases lying between them. Germline CDR1 and CDR2: SGHNT and YYREEE (reference sequence). The CDR3 protein is CASSPLFGETQYF. CDR3 nucleotides: TGTGCCAGCAGCCCCCTGTTCGGAGAGACCCAGTACTTC.

This clone appeared a single time. V is TRBV30 and J is TRBJ2-7, with a tentative D call TRBD1 (5 bases). This CDR3 region has 13 residues. Trimming removed 5 bases at V and 2 bases at J, with 13 bases between. From germline, CDR1 is GTSNPN and CDR2 SVGIG (reference sequence). CDR3 sequence reads: CAWASGYPYEQYF. The CDR3 region has the DNA TGTGCCTGGGCCTCAGGGTATCCCTACGAGCAGTACTTC.

In nucleotides, the CDR3 is TGTGCCAGCCGGGGGCGGGGGTCGTTGGATACGCAGTATTTT. Its protein product is CASRGRGSLDTQYF. The chain combines TRBV25-1 with TRBJ2-3; maybe TRBD2 (7 bases). From germline, CDR1 is MGHDK and CDR2 SYGVNS. V lost 8 bases and J 6 bases, leaving 18 bases between the germline ends. CDR3 length: 14 amino acids.

This chain joins TRBV5-1 and TRBJ1-1, with 9 bases matching TRBD1. Germline V lookup: CDR1 SGHRS, CDR2 YFSETQ. V was pared by 4 bases and J by 3 bases, with 7 bases of the junction left unmatched. This CDR3 contains 15 residues. The CDR3 bases are TGCGCCAGCAGCGGGGGACAGGGATTTTACACTGAAGCTTTCTTT. It specifies CASSGGQGFYTEAFF.

A single count supports this clone. The V and J genes are TRBV2 and TRBJ2-7; unclear D gene. There are 13 residues in the CDR3. Germline lookup yields CDR1 SNHLY and CDR2 FYNNEI. The V gene lost 7 bases and the J gene lost 0 bases, with 10 bases spanning the gap. This chain's CDR3 is CASNPESSYEQYF. CDR3 bases: TGTGCCAGCAATCCCGAGAGCTCCTACGAGCAGTACTTC.

V gene TRBV3-1 (or the pseudogene TRBV3-2) combines with J gene TRBJ2-1; a possible D gene is TRBD2 (5 bases). Germline V lookup: CDR1 LGHDT, CDR2 YNNKEL (reference sequence). V was pared by 0 bases and J by 7 bases, with 7 bases between. The CDR3 is 13 residues long. The CDR3: CASSQELVNEQFF. The CDR3 DNA reads as TGTGCCAGCAGCCAAGAACTAGTAAATGAGCAGTTCTTC.

The rearrangement links TRBV5-1 to TRBJ2-7; 8 bases align to TRBD1. The J segment lost 6 bases and the V segment lost 4 bases, leaving 12 bases of the junction unmatched. Germline-derived CDR1 and CDR2 are SGHRS and YFSETQ. This CDR3 comprises 15 residues. The CDR3 DNA reads as TGCGCCAGCAGCGATACGGGACAGGAGTGGTCCGAGCAGTACTTC. Residues: CASSDTGQEWSEQYF.

The chain is built from TRBV5-6 and TRBJ2-1; possible D gene TRBD1, 5 bases. Trimming took 4 bases from V and 5 from J, leaving 16 bases between them. This CDR3 is 15 amino acids long. Per the germline V gene, CDR1 is SGHDT and CDR2 is YYEEEE. The CDR3 bases are TGTGCCAGCAGCGAAACAGGCTCGCTCAACAATGAGCAGTTCTTC. This gives the protein CASSETGSLNNEQFF.

The chain links TRBV5-1 to TRBJ2-3; TRBD2 is a possible D gene (6 bases). The germline V gene encodes CDR1 SGHRS and CDR2 YFSETQ. The V end was cut by 2 bases, the J end by 0 bases, with 13 bases between. The CDR3 runs to 16 residues. CDR3 region: CASSFIPGTSTDTQYF. The CDR3 coding sequence is TGCGCCAGCAGCTTCATCCCCGGGACTAGCACAGATACGCAGTATTTT.

This CDR3 is CASSADRAGGSGEQFF. CDR3 bases: TGTGCCAGTAGTGCAGACAGGGCAGGGGGGTCGGGTGAGCAGTTCTTC. V gene TRBV19 combines with J gene TRBJ2-1; D might be TRBD1 (7 bases). The germline V and J ends were trimmed by 5 bases and 9 bases, with 23 bases remaining between them. The CDR3 is 16 residues long. Germline V gene lookup returns CDR1 LNHDA and CDR2 SQIVND (reference sequence).

This chain links TRBV2 with TRBJ2-3; a possible D gene is TRBD1 (5 bases). The CDR3 loop spans 13 amino acids. The germline CDR1 and CDR2 sequences are SNHLY and FYNNEI. Trimming left V 4 bases short and J 4 bases short, with 9 bases between. As DNA, the CDR3 is TGTGCCAGCAGTGTCGACAGCTCAGATACGCAGTATTTT. It encodes CASSVDSSDTQYF. The full variable domain, completed using reference TRBV2 and TRBJ2-3, is EPEVTQTPSHQVTQMGQEVILRCVPISNHLYFYWYRQILGQKVEFLVSFYNNEISEKSEIFDDQFSVERPDGSNFTLKIRSTKLEDSAMYFCASSVDSSDTQYFGPGTRLTVL.

This chain connects TRBV30 to TRBJ1-1; TRBD1 might be the D (5 bases). CDR3 length equals 12 residues. Trimming shortened V by 2 bases and J by 6 bases, and 10 bases separated the two germline ends. From germline, CDR1 is GTSNPN and CDR2 SVGIG (reference sequence). The CDR3 here is CAWSPRASEAFF. CDR3 bases: TGTGCCTGGAGTCCCAGGGCATCTGAAGCTTTCTTT.